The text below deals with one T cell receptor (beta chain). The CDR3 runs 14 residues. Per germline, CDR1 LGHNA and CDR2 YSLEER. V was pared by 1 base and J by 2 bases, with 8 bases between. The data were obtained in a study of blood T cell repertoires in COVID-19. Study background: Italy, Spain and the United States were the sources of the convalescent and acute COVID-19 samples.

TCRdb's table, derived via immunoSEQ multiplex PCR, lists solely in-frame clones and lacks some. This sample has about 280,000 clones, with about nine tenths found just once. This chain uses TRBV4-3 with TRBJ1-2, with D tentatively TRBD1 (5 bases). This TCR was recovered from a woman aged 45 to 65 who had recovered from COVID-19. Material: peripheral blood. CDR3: CASSQGDRNYGYTF. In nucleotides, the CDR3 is TGCGCCAGCAGCCAAGGTGACAGAAACTATGGCTACACCTTC.